Shown below are 32 T cell receptor beta chains from a single sample sequenced in a study of T cells in Graves' hyperthyroidism and ophthalmopathy. The TCR beta CDR3 regions underwent amplification using RNA transcripts as the source. HTBI primers drove first-round RT-PCR of the TCR CDR3. MiXCR, applied by TCRdb to the multiplex PCR reads, yields one record per CDR3 protein. The table has hundreds of thousands of distinct CDR3 sequences, approximately 14% seen once. Material: blood. The source is a woman in her forties with Graves' hyperthyroidism.

Only a few counts were recorded for this clonotype. The chain has TRBV12-3 or TRBV12-4 and TRBJ2-5; D unresolved. The CDR3 is made up of 12 amino acids. The ends were cut back, 8 bases at V and 5 bases at J, with 12 bases in the middle. The CDR3 coding sequence is TGTGCCAGCCGCTTAGGGATGGAGACCCAGTACTTC. The encoded protein is CASRLGMETQYF.

In its sample, this clonotype was seen a few times. The J gene is TRBJ2-1, the V gene TRBV6-5, with unresolved D. Trimming cost V 0 bases and J 10 bases, with 13 bases left between them. Germline assignment: CDR1 MNHEY and CDR2 SVGAGI. The CDR3 is 14 amino acids. The CDR3 loop is CASSYSIGTVEQFF. In nucleotides, the CDR3 is TGTGCCAGCAGTTACTCGATCGGTACGGTCGAGCAGTTCTTC.

The chain joins TRBV12-3 or TRBV12-4 to TRBJ2-7; possible D gene TRBD1, 6 bases. V was trimmed by 3 bases and J by 2 bases, leaving 14 bases between them. The CDR3 runs to 15 residues. This CDR3 reads CASSFVQGNPYEQYF. The CDR3 DNA reads as TGTGCCAGCAGTTTTGTCCAGGGGAATCCCTACGAGCAGTACTTC.

Many counts were recorded for this clonotype. The chain uses TRBV28 and TRBJ1-2; D is undetermined. This CDR3 has 14 residues. V lost 2 bases to trimming and J lost 5 bases, with 12 bases between them. Germline-derived CDR1 and CDR2 are MDHEN and SYDVKM. CDR3 protein: CASSLGAGLYGYTF. The CDR3 DNA reads TGTGCCAGCAGTTTAGGAGCAGGTCTTTATGGCTACACCTTC.

This clonotype was counted ten times or more. V and J are TRBV6-1 and TRBJ1-2; D may be TRBD1 (5 bases). The CDR3 runs to 13 residues. From germline, CDR1 is MNHNS and CDR2 SASEGT. The ends were cut back, 6 bases at V and 6 bases at J, with 14 bases in the middle. CDR3 sequence reads: CASRIVRENGYTF. CDR3 in DNA: TGTGCCAGCAGGATCGTCAGGGAAAATGGCTACACCTTC.

This clonotype was detected only a few times. The chain joins TRBV6-2 or TRBV6-3 to TRBJ2-1; 8 bases agree with TRBD2. The CDR3 sequence is 16 residues long. The ends lost 5 bases at V and 7 bases at J; junction bases unmatched: 13. CDR1 and CDR2 (germline): MNHEY, SVGEGT. For the CDR3, the DNA is TGTGCCAGCAGTCCGACTGTCGGGACTAGTGTAAATGAGCAGTTCTTC. The encoded protein is CASSPTVGTSVNEQFF.

This chain uses TRBV18 with TRBJ2-4; D perhaps matches TRBD1 (5 bases). The V gene's germline CDR1 is KGHSH and CDR2 LQKENI. The CDR3 extends over 15 amino acids. V lost 4 bases to trimming and J lost 0 bases, with 10 bases between them. CDR3 amino acids: CASSRTQGAKNIQYF. CDR3 nucleotides: TGTGCCAGCTCACGTACTCAGGGAGCCAAAAACATTCAGTACTTC.

This clonotype was seen many times. The V and J genes are TRBV3-1 and TRBJ2-3; D is possibly TRBD1 (5 bases). The CDR3 runs to 16 residues. The V and J ends lost 1 base and 0 bases respectively, with 11 bases between them. Germline assignment: CDR1 LGHDT and CDR2 YNNKEL (reference sequence). CDR3 bases: TGTGCCAGCAGCCAAGTAACGACAGCTAGCACAGATACGCAGTATTTT. It is translated as CASSQVTTASTDTQYF.

This clonotype was seen only a few times. The chain has TRBV7-6 and TRBJ2-2; D is undetermined. The CDR3 covers 15 residues. CDR1 and CDR2 (germline): SGHVS, FNYEAQ. The V end lost 0 bases, the J end lost 6 bases, and 11 bases lay between the germline ends. The CDR3, as DNA: TGTGCCAGCAGCTTAGCGGAAAAGGCCTCCGGGGAGCTGTTTTTT. Amino acid sequence: CASSLAEKASGELFF.

This clonotype was seen only a few times. This sequence joins TRBV7-9 and TRBJ1-1; D remains unclear. V lost 1 base, J lost 1 base, and 10 bases lay in between. Germline V gives CDR1 SEHNR, CDR2 FQNEAQ (reference sequence). This CDR3 is 15 amino acids long. The CDR3 spells CASSLGRATNTEAFF. CDR3 nucleotides: TGTGCCAGCAGCTTAGGTCGGGCGACGAACACTGAAGCTTTCTTT. The full variable domain, in which reference TRBV7-9 and TRBJ1-1 provide the parts outside the CDR3, is DTGVSQNPRHKITKRGQNVTFRCDPISEHNRLYWYRQTLGQGPEFLTYFQNEAQLEKSRLLSDRFSAERPKGSFSTLEIQRTEQGDSAMYLCASSLGRATNTEAFFGQGTRLTVV.

Concerning this clonotype itself: A much larger clone sits a single nucleotide away, making a read error possible. The chain combines TRBV20-1 with TRBJ2-3, with unresolved D. The germline CDR1 and CDR2 sequences are DFQATT and SNEGSKA (reference sequence). The CDR3 covers 12 residues. The chain's CDR3 is CSARGSQDTQCF. As DNA, the CDR3 is TGCAGTGCTAGGGGATCTCAAGATACGCAGTGTTTT.

CDR3 nucleotides: TGCGCCAGCAGCTTGAACGCAATAGGGACTGAAGCTTTCTTT. Protein: CASSLNAIGTEAFF. This chain connects TRBV5-1 to TRBJ1-1; D gene unclear. V shed 1 base and J shed 5 bases, with 12 bases lying between them. The germline CDR1 and CDR2 sequences are SGHRS and YFSETQ. The CDR3 contains 14 residues.

Ten or more counts support this clonotype. J is TRBJ2-3 and V is TRBV28, with a possible D match to TRBD1 (6 bases). CDR3 length: 15 amino acids. Trimming removed 8 bases from V and 2 bases from J, with 17 bases in between. In germline, CDR1 is MDHEN, CDR2 SYDVKM. CDR3 residues: CASAIGGANTDTQYF. The CDR3 DNA follows: TGTGCCAGCGCGATAGGGGGAGCCAACACAGATACGCAGTATTTT.

The chain links TRBV7-2 to TRBJ2-2; 11 bases align to TRBD2. Germline assignment: CDR1 SGHTA and CDR2 FQGNSA. Trimming removed 3 bases from V and 7 bases from J; junction bases left unmatched: 4. The CDR3 runs to 15 residues. In DNA form, the CDR3 reads TGTGCCAGCAGCTTTAGCGGGAGGGCTGGCGGGGAGCTGTTTTTT. Its protein product is CASSFSGRAGGELFF.

The V call is TRBV28, the J call TRBJ2-5; 9 positions agree with TRBD2. Per the germline V gene, CDR1 is MDHEN and CDR2 is SYDVKM. V was pared by 3 bases and J by 13 bases, with 9 bases of the junction left unmatched. The CDR3 loop spans 13 amino acids. This CDR3 is CASSLGGASGMYF. For the CDR3, the DNA is TGTGCCAGCAGTTTGGGGGGGGCTAGCGGGATGTACTTC.

This clonotype showed up many times. This chain links TRBV3-1 with TRBJ1-6; TRBD1 aligns across 11 bases. The CDR3 is 16 residues long. The germline V gene encodes CDR1 LGHDT and CDR2 YNNKEL (reference sequence). J lost 7 bases, V lost 1 base, and 3 bases had no gene match. CDR3 bases: TGTGCCAGCAGCCAAGGGACAGGGGGCGTAAATTCACCCCTCCACTTT. The encoded protein is CASSQGTGGVNSPLHF. The whole variable domain, filled in from reference TRBV3-1 and TRBJ1-6, reads DTAVSQTPKYLVTQMGNDKSIKCEQNLGHDTMYWYKQDSKKFLKIMFSYNNKELIINETVPNRFSPKSPDKAHLNLHINSLELGDSAVYFCASSQGTGGVNSPLHFGNGTRLTVT.

This clonotype was detected many times. The chain joins TRBV29-1 to TRBJ2-3, with 8 bases that match TRBD2. With V trimmed by 4 bases and J by 8 bases, 8 bases remained unmatched. The CDR3 runs to 13 residues. Germline V CDR1 and CDR2: SQVTM, ANQGSEA. As DNA, the CDR3 is TGCAGCGTTGCTGGACTAGCTTTAGGTACGCAGTATTTT. Residues: CSVAGLALGTQYF.

V and J are TRBV7-2 and TRBJ2-3; 7 bases match TRBD1. CDR3 length: 16 residues. Germline CDR1 and CDR2: SGHTA and FQGNSA. Germline trimming cut 2 bases from V and 6 bases from J; bases unmatched to any gene: 11. The CDR3 reads CASSLRPGTESDTQYF. CDR3 coding DNA: TGTGCCAGCAGCTTAAGGCCCGGGACAGAATCGGATACGCAGTATTTT.

V is TRBV7-8 and J is TRBJ2-5; D is possibly TRBD2 (6 bases). Germline V gives CDR1 SGHVS, CDR2 FQNEAQ. The V and J ends lost 6 bases and 4 bases respectively, with 12 bases between them. This CDR3 contains 13 residues. In DNA form, the CDR3 reads TGTGCCAGCAGGCGGGGATTGGGAGAGACCCAGTACTTC. Its protein is CASRRGLGETQYF.

The rearrangement joins TRBV19 to TRBJ2-2; D may correspond to TRBD1 or TRBD2 (6 bases each). Deletions cut 6 bases from V and 6 bases from J, with 17 bases between. The CDR3 spans 15 residues. Germline V gives CDR1 LNHDA, CDR2 SQIVND (reference sequence). This CDR3 reads CASSLGGISAGELFF. The CDR3, as DNA: TGTGCCAGTAGCTTAGGGGGGATTTCTGCCGGGGAGCTGTTTTTT.

The chain couples TRBV5-1 to TRBJ1-5; D is unclear. Germline CDR1 and CDR2: SGHRS and YFSETQ. This CDR3 has 13 residues. V was pared by 4 bases and J by 5 bases, with 10 bases between. CDR3 region: CASSLWTDQPQHF. The CDR3 DNA follows: TGCGCCAGCAGCCTTTGGACTGATCAGCCCCAGCATTTT.

Ten or more counts support this clonotype. The chain combines TRBV7-9 with TRBJ2-7; D not certain. The CDR3 is 13 amino acids. V was cut by 1 base and J by 2 bases, with 6 bases left in between. CDR1 is SEHNR, CDR2 FQNEAQ, per germline (reference sequence). CDR3 bases: TGTGCCAGCAGCTTAGGTGACGCCTACGAGCAGTACTTC. It encodes CASSLGDAYEQYF.

Many counts were recorded for this clonotype. This sequence joins TRBV13 and TRBJ2-1; D tentatively fits TRBD1 or TRBD2 (5 bases each). Between the trimmed V and J ends, which lost 5 bases and 4 bases, there was a span of 12 bases. The CDR3 consists of 14 residues. Germline V CDR1 and CDR2: PRHDT, FYEKMQ (reference sequence). The CDR3 DNA follows: TGTGCCAGCAGCCCGGGGACGGATTACAATGAGCAGTTCTTC. Its protein is CASSPGTDYNEQFF.

This clonotype was found a few times. The chain links TRBV29-1 to TRBJ1-4; D possibly corresponds to TRBD1 (6 bases). Trimming cost V 2 bases and J 10 bases, with 17 bases left between them. The CDR3 is 14 amino acids. Germline CDR1 SQVTM, CDR2 ANQGSEA. The CDR3: CSVERGGPEGKLFF. The CDR3 bases are TGCAGCGTTGAAAGGGGGGGTCCGGAGGGAAAACTGTTTTTT.

Ten or more counts support this clonotype. V gene TRBV2 combines with J gene TRBJ2-1; D gene unclear. The CDR3 totals 13 residues. The germline CDR1 and CDR2 sequences are SNHLY and FYNNEI. V was shortened by 0 bases and J by 6 bases, with 6 bases between the two germline ends. CDR3 sequence: CASSEALPNEQFF. The CDR3 coding sequence is TGTGCCAGCAGTGAAGCGCTTCCCAATGAGCAGTTCTTC.

This clonotype was recorded many times. V and J are TRBV27 and TRBJ2-7, with TRBD2 matching over 12 bases. Germline CDR1 is MNHEY and CDR2 is SMNVEV (reference sequence). V lost 6 bases and J lost 4; bases outside the gene matches: 13. The CDR3 sequence is 17 residues long. The CDR3 region is CASSPRGLAGFFYEQYF. DNA of the CDR3: TGTGCCAGCAGCCCCCGTGGACTAGCGGGGTTCTTTTACGAGCAGTACTTC.

This clonotype was seen many times. V gene TRBV11-2 combines with J gene TRBJ2-1, with D possibly matching TRBD2 (5 bases). This CDR3 is 16 amino acids long. With 4 bases removed from V and 0 bases from J, the gap between germline ends came to 13 bases. Germline CDR1 reads SGHAT; CDR2 reads FQNNGV. The chain's CDR3 is CASSWNSVSSYNEQFF. The DNA of the CDR3 is TGTGCCAGCAGCTGGAATAGCGTTAGCTCCTACAATGAGCAGTTCTTC.

This clonotype has a count of ten or more. The chain joins TRBV6-1 to TRBJ2-3; TRBD1 agrees at 11 bases. This CDR3 comprises 15 residues. CDR1 and CDR2 from the germline V gene are MNHNS and SASEGT. V shed 7 bases, J shed 3 bases, and the junction held 6 bases outside the gene matches. In nucleotides, the CDR3 is TGTGCCAGCAACCCCGGGACAGGGGGGACAGATACGCAGTATTTT. This codes for CASNPGTGGTDTQYF.

The sample holds many counts of this clonotype. V and J are TRBV18 and TRBJ2-1, with D hard to call. The CDR3 is made up of 11 amino acids. Germline-derived CDR1 and CDR2 are KGHSH and LQKENI. The V and J ends lost 3 bases and 10 bases respectively, with 7 bases between them. CDR3 residues: CASSPTLEQFF. The CDR3, as DNA: TGTGCCAGCTCACCCACCTTAGAGCAGTTCTTC.

This clonotype came up many times. The V and J genes are TRBV2 and TRBJ2-2; 8 bases match TRBD1. CDR1 is SNHLY and CDR2 is FYNNEI in the germline V gene. V was pared by 7 bases and J by 7 bases, with 8 bases of the junction left unmatched. The CDR3 is 14 residues long. The CDR3 DNA reads TGTGCCAGCACCCCGGGACAGGCTAGCGGGGAGCTGTTTTTT. Its protein product is CASTPGQASGELFF.

The V and J genes are TRBV20-1 and TRBJ2-1; TRBD2 matches 9 bases. V gave up 6 bases and J gave up 9 bases; unmatched junction bases: 15. Germline loops: CDR1 DFQATT, CDR2 SNEGSKA (reference sequence). CDR3 length equals 15 residues. The CDR3: CSAQDSGSAAVEQFF. CDR3 nucleotide sequence: TGCAGTGCCCAAGATAGCGGGAGCGCGGCGGTTGAGCAGTTCTTC.

This chain connects TRBV20-1 to TRBJ2-5; 12 bases line up with TRBD2. In germline, CDR1 is DFQATT, CDR2 SNEGSKA (reference sequence). The CDR3 runs 18 residues. J lost 7 bases, V lost 0 bases, and 15 bases had no gene match. CDR3 DNA: TGCAGTGCTAGAGATACCCGGACTAGCGGGACGATGCTGGGGACCCAGTACTTC. It yields the protein CSARDTRTSGTMLGTQYF.